This TCR beta chain appears in the sequencing data of a study of blood T cells in healthy people across ages. Study observations and caveats: For the donors, CMV status was unknown and possibly confounded expanded clonotype changes. Investigators treated diversity estimates from one million T cells as underestimates. A roughly linear fall in TCR beta diversity per million T cells was seen with increasing age.

About this clonotype: The antigen is not known.

Trimming left V 5 bases short and J 2 bases short, with 10 bases between. This CDR3 is built from 15 residues. Germline loops: CDR1 KGHSH, CDR2 LQKENI. Alongside a J-beta primer mix, a sample-barcoded 5' primer served in a second PCR lasting roughly 7 to 11 cycles. No fewer than 3 million CDR3-containing paired-end reads came from each sample. MiXCR, run by TCRdb on the 5' RACE reads, gives a single entry per CDR3 protein. The sample lists about 1,600,000 distinct CDR3 sequences; 42% were seen once. The sample was blood. The chain uses TRBV18 and TRBJ2-6, with D perhaps matching TRBD1 (6 bases). The sequence was collected from a woman aged 18 to 35 in good health. Written as DNA, the CDR3 is TGTGCCAGCTCAACAGGGATAGCTGGGGCCAACGTCCTGACTTTC. It translates to CASSTGIAGANVLTF.